The clone carrying this TCR beta chain appeared a few times. What it binds is not known. These data come from a study of early stage breast cancer tumors. Produced via immunoSEQ multiplex PCR; TCRdb's table is partial and in-frame only. The table records about 51,000 clones, roughly 73% of them present only once. Study results and limitations: Blood repertoires resembled normal breast more than tumor.

The V gene lost 7 bases and the J gene lost 7 bases, with 22 bases spanning the gap. Germline values: CDR1 SQVTM, CDR2 ANQGSEA. The CDR3 contains 14 residues. This clonotype was obtained from a person aged 35 to 50 with breast cancer. The V call is TRBV29-1, the J call TRBJ1-2; D might be TRBD1 (5 bases). The sequenced sample was blood. CDR3 coding DNA: TGCAGCGCAATATTGGAAGGCAGGGCGGGTGGCTACACCTTC. It is translated as CSAILEGRAGGYTF.